The 21 T cell receptor beta chains in this list originate from one sample, sequenced in a study of T-cell memory formation after mild COVID-19. TCRdb fed the 5' RACE reads into MiXCR, producing one record per CDR3 protein. The sample has 250,000 or so distinct CDR3 sequences; roughly 17% are singletons. The sample consisted of PBMCs or a T cell subset sorted from them (not recorded which). The origin of the receptors is a man between 18 and 35 years old who had mild COVID-19 (a few samples of this study predate the infection). Cell type and time point are not known.

The CDR3 region has the DNA TGTGCCAGCGGACGGGGGGGCCAAGAGACCCAGTACTTC. The encoded protein is CASGRGGQETQYF. The chain is built from TRBV27 and TRBJ2-5, with TRBD2 matching over 8 bases. The CDR3 covers 13 residues. Trimming removed 8 bases from V and 1 base from J; junction bases left unmatched: 3. CDR1 and CDR2 (germline): MNHEY, SMNVEV (reference sequence).

In this sample, this clonotype turned up a few times. The chain combines TRBV6-1 with TRBJ2-1, with D maybe TRBD2 (5 bases). Germline V gene data show CDR1 as MNHNS and CDR2 as SASEGT. The length of the CDR3 is 16 residues. Trimming shortened V by 0 bases and J by 2 bases, and 11 bases separated the two germline ends. The CDR3 reads CASSEAHGVPYNEQFF. CDR3 bases: TGTGCCAGCAGTGAAGCGCACGGGGTGCCCTACAATGAGCAGTTCTTC.

This chain links TRBV29-1 with TRBJ2-1, with 12 bases aligning to TRBD2. V lost 7 bases and J lost 4; bases outside the gene matches: 8. The CDR3 contains 15 residues. Germline loops: CDR1 SQVTM, CDR2 ANQGSEA. The CDR3 DNA sequence: TGCAGCGCTACTAGCGGGAGGCCGATGTACAATGAGCAGTTCTTC. Protein: CSATSGRPMYNEQFF.

This clonotype was observed many times. This chain joins TRBV7-3 and TRBJ2-7; D remains unclear. The germline CDR1 and CDR2 sequences are SGHTA and FQGTGA. This CDR3 has 14 amino acids. V lost 3 bases to trimming and J lost 2 bases, with 11 bases between them. The CDR3 DNA is TGTGCCAGCAGCTTGTACGCTAGGCCCTACGAGCAGTACTTC. It codes for CASSLYARPYEQYF.

In this sample, this clonotype turned up many times. The chain links TRBV28 to TRBJ2-4; D not resolved. The germline V gene has CDR1 MDHEN and CDR2 SYDVKM. Trimming took 6 bases from V and 0 from J, leaving 12 bases between them. The CDR3 consists of 15 residues. The CDR3 bases are TGTGCCAGCAGCGGACGTACACTAGCCAAAAACATTCAGTACTTC. This codes for CASSGRTLAKNIQYF.

The chain links TRBV15 to TRBJ2-5; D call uncertain. This CDR3 has 14 amino acids. Germline V gene sequence: CDR1 LNHNV, CDR2 YYDKDF (reference sequence). Trimming cost V 1 base and J 1 base, with 7 bases left between them. In DNA form, the CDR3 reads TGTGCCACCAGCAGAGGAATAGGCCAAGAGACCCAGTACTTC. It encodes CATSRGIGQETQYF.

This clonotype was seen more than once but under ten times. The genes are TRBV5-1 and TRBJ2-7; perhaps TRBD2 as D (5 bases). The germline CDR1 and CDR2 sequences are SGHRS and YFSETQ. The CDR3 loop spans 13 amino acids. Trimming removed 0 bases at V and 5 bases at J, with 9 bases between. The CDR3 region has the DNA TGCGCCAGCAGCTTGGCCGGGGTCGACGAGCAGTACTTC. It codes for CASSLAGVDEQYF.

This clonotype showed up just a few times. The chain has TRBV5-1 and TRBJ2-1; D ambiguous. Per germline, CDR1 SGHRS and CDR2 YFSETQ. Deletions cut 0 bases from V and 5 bases from J, with 6 bases between. The CDR3 consists of 13 residues. CDR3 DNA sequence: TGCGCCAGCAGCTTGGGTTCAAACAATGAGCAGTTCTTC. Its translation is CASSLGSNNEQFF. The complete variable domain, with remaining parts taken from reference TRBV5-1 and TRBJ2-1, reads KAGVTQTPRYLIKTRGQQVTLSCSPISGHRSVSWYQQTPGQGLQFLFEYFSETQRNKGNFPGRFSGRQFSNSRSEMNVSTLELGDSALYLCASSLGSNNEQFFGPGTRLTVL.

The gene calls are TRBV5-4 and TRBJ1-1; the D gene is possibly TRBD1 (6 bases). CDR1 SGHNT and CDR2 YYREEE come from the germline V gene (reference sequence). There are 14 residues in the CDR3. Between the trimmed V and J ends, which lost 2 bases and 7 bases, there was a span of 15 bases. The CDR3 DNA reads as TGTGCCAGCAGCTTACCGTCGGGGGGCGGTGAAGCTTTCTTT. This sequence encodes CASSLPSGGGEAFF. Supplemented by reference TRBV5-4 and TRBJ1-1, the full variable domain reads ETGVTQSPTHLIKTRGQQVTLRCSSQSGHNTVSWYQQALGQGPQFIFQYYREEENGRGNFPPRFSGLQFPNYSSELNVNALELDDSALYLCASSLPSGGGEAFFGQGTRLTVV.

This clonotype was counted only a few times. V gene TRBV3-1 combines with J gene TRBJ2-3; tentative D call: TRBD1 (6 bases). Trimming cost V 2 bases and J 2 bases, with 11 bases left between them. The CDR3 spans 15 residues. Germline V gene sequence: CDR1 LGHDT, CDR2 YNNKEL (reference sequence). This CDR3 reads CASSQLTGNTDTQYF. The CDR3 DNA follows: TGTGCCAGCAGCCAACTGACAGGAAACACAGATACGCAGTATTTT.

This clonotype was detected only a few times. The V and J genes are TRBV4-1 and TRBJ2-1; 11 positions agree with TRBD2. Germline CDR1 and CDR2: MGHRA and YSYEKL. The CDR3 sequence is 16 residues long. V lost 5 bases to trimming and J lost 8 bases; unmatched junction nucleotides: 11. The CDR3 region has the DNA TGCGCCAGCAGCGGTCAGACTAGCGGGGCGGGACATGAGCAGTTCTTC. This encodes CASSGQTSGAGHEQFF.

The chain is built from TRBV6-6 and TRBJ2-4; 8 nucleotides align to TRBD1. The CDR3 covers 17 residues. Germline values: CDR1 MNHNY, CDR2 SVGAGI (reference sequence). With 2 bases clipped from V and 0 bases from J, the junction kept 6 bases outside the gene matches. CDR3 sequence (DNA): TGTGCCAGCAGTTACCGGGACAGGTTTCTAGCCAAAAACATTCAGTACTTC. Protein product: CASSYRDRFLAKNIQYF.

This clonotype was detected many times. The V call is TRBV12-3 or TRBV12-4, the J call TRBJ1-1, with D unclear. The CDR3 length is 12 residues. Trimming removed 3 bases at V and 4 bases at J, with 6 bases between. CDR3 protein: CASSFSGTEAFF. The CDR3 DNA follows: TGTGCCAGCAGTTTTAGTGGCACTGAAGCTTTCTTT.

This chain links TRBV28 with TRBJ2-6; no reliable D call. Trimming took off 7 bases at V and 3 bases at J, with 25 bases between the two ends. Germline values: CDR1 MDHEN, CDR2 SYDVKM. This CDR3 comprises 19 residues. This CDR3 reads CASNRPAVGARNGANVLTF. In DNA form, the CDR3 reads TGTGCCAGCAACCGACCCGCGGTGGGTGCTCGGAATGGGGCCAACGTCCTGACTTTC. The full variable domain, rest sourced from reference TRBV28 and TRBJ2-6, is DVKVTQSSRYLVKRTGEKVFLECVQDMDHENMFWYRQDPGLGLRLIYFSYDVKMKEKGDIPEGYSVSREKKERFSLILESASTNQTSMYLCASNRPAVGARNGANVLTFGAGSRLTVL.

The genes are TRBV11-2 and TRBJ2-7; 8 bases fit TRBD2. V was clipped by 7 bases and J by 3 bases; unmatched bases: 2. The CDR3 runs to 12 residues. Germline V gene sequence: CDR1 SGHAT, CDR2 FQNNGV. The CDR3 DNA reads TGTGCCAGCACCGGGGGGGACTACGAGCAGTACTTC. Its protein product is CASTGGDYEQYF.

V gene TRBV4-3 combines with J gene TRBJ1-1; D uncertain. This CDR3 is 14 amino acids long. CDR1 is LGHNA, CDR2 YSLEER, per germline. Trimming took off 4 bases at V and 1 base at J, with 10 bases between the two ends. The CDR3 DNA sequence: TGCGCCAGCAGCCTGACACCTACGAACACTGAAGCTTTCTTT. This encodes CASSLTPTNTEAFF.

The chain combines TRBV20-1 with TRBJ2-7; 7 nucleotides agree with TRBD1. Trimming removed 3 bases from V and 1 base from J; junction bases left unmatched: 6. The CDR3 spans 14 residues. Germline loops: CDR1 DFQATT, CDR2 SNEGSKA (reference sequence). CDR3: CSARPRDSSYEQYV. Written as DNA, the CDR3 is TGCAGTGCTAGGCCCCGGGACAGTTCCTACGAGCAGTACGTC.

This clonotype came up a few times. The junction departs from the called germline gene at one end, perhaps through a read error. The chain recombines TRBV7-7 with TRBJ2-1; 8 bases match TRBD2. The CDR3 sequence is 17 residues long. From germline, CDR1 is SSHAT and CDR2 FNYEAQ (reference sequence). Here the CDR3 DNA reads TGTGCTAGCAGCTTTGGTAGCGGGATAAGCTCCTACAATGAGCAGTTCTTC. It translates to CASSFGSGISSYNEQFF.

CDR3 in amino acids: CASSLEDTYEQYV. DNA for the CDR3: TGTGCCAGCAGCTTAGAGGACACCTACGAGCAGTACGTC. The chain has TRBV7-2 and TRBJ2-7, with D possibly matching TRBD1 (5 bases). The ends were cut back, 1 base at V and 2 bases at J, with 6 bases in the middle. The CDR3 has 13 residues. Germline CDR1 reads SGHTA; CDR2 reads FQGNSA.

This clonotype turned up a few times. V gene TRBV7-2 combines with J gene TRBJ2-3; 9 nucleotides line up with TRBD2. Unmatched junction bases numbered 9, after V lost 4 bases and J lost 4 bases. The CDR3 length is 16 residues. Germline V lookup: CDR1 SGHTA, CDR2 FQGNSA. CDR3 loop: CASSSRLAELSDTQYF. The CDR3 bases are TGTGCCAGCAGCTCCCGACTAGCGGAACTTTCAGATACGCAGTATTTT.

CDR3 in amino acids: CASSPGQQGETQYF. The CDR3 DNA reads as TGTGCCAGCAGCCCAGGACAACAGGGAGAGACCCAGTACTTC. The chain couples TRBV7-9 to TRBJ2-5, with D perhaps TRBD1 (6 bases). The CDR3 totals 14 residues. V was pared by 5 bases and J by 4 bases, with 14 bases between. Germline CDR1 is SEHNR and CDR2 is FQNEAQ (reference sequence).